Shown below are 17 T cell receptor beta chains from a single sample sequenced in a study of early T cells in non-severe SARS-CoV-2 infection. Via MiXCR, TCRdb re-called the 5' RACE reads, giving one row per CDR3 protein. Of tens of thousands of distinct CDR3 sequences listed, 14% are singletons. The sample was whole blood, taken at baseline. These receptors all stem from an adult who was a healthcare worker with PCR-confirmed SARS-CoV-2 infection or an uninfected control (not recorded which).

In this sample, this clonotype turned up many times. The chain combines TRBV6-6 with TRBJ2-1, with 13 nucleotides matching TRBD2. The germline CDR1 and CDR2 sequences are MNHNY and SVGAGI (reference sequence). Germline trimming cut 5 bases from V and 8 bases from J; bases unmatched to any gene: 6. This CDR3 region has 15 residues. CDR3 DNA sequence: TGTGCCAGCAGTCGCGGACTAGCGGGAGCGGATGAGCAGTTCTTC. Amino acids: CASSRGLAGADEQFF.

This clonotype was observed a few times. The chain employs TRBV28 and TRBJ2-3; no firm D call. Germline V CDR1 and CDR2: MDHEN, SYDVKM. Trimming removed 1 base from V and 7 bases from J, with 6 bases in between. The CDR3 runs 12 residues. CDR3 bases: TGTGCCAGCAGTTTATTGTGGAATACGCAGTATTTT. This gives the protein CASSLLWNTQYF. Full variable domain (outside the CDR3, taken from reference TRBV28 and TRBJ2-3): DVKVTQSSRYLVKRTGEKVFLECVQDMDHENMFWYRQDPGLGLRLIYFSYDVKMKEKGDIPEGYSVSREKKERFSLILESASTNQTSMYLCASSLLWNTQYFGPGTRLTVL.

V is TRBV5-6 and J is TRBJ2-2; possible D gene TRBD1, 6 bases. This CDR3 has 15 amino acids. V was cut by 4 bases and J by 14 bases, with 24 bases left in between. The germline gives CDR1 SGHDT, CDR2 YYEEEE. CDR3 residues: CASSVGAGGYLRLFF. In DNA, the CDR3 is TGTGCCAGCAGCGTGGGGGCGGGTGGATACCTCAGACTGTTTTTT.

The CDR3 DNA reads TGCAGCGTTGAGGTTAGCGGGAGTAGCCCGGCCTACGAGCAGTACTTC. Translating it yields CSVEVSGSSPAYEQYF. The chain employs TRBV29-1 and TRBJ2-7, with 9 bases that match TRBD2. The CDR3 sequence is 16 residues long. V lost 3 bases to trimming and J lost 2 bases; unmatched junction nucleotides: 11. The germline V gene has CDR1 SQVTM and CDR2 ANQGSEA.

There are many counts of this clonotype. The rearrangement joins TRBV9 to TRBJ1-3; no reliable D call. The CDR3 length is 14 residues. V lost 4 bases to trimming and J lost 0 bases, with 8 bases between them. Germline V gene sequence: CDR1 SGDLS, CDR2 YYNGEE. DNA for the CDR3: TGTGCCAGCAGCCAGACGGTCTCTGGAAACACCATATATTTT. This encodes CASSQTVSGNTIYF.

This clonotype counts as medium-sized. CDR3 nucleotide sequence: TGTGCCAGCAGACCGGGACAGGTTTTGTATAGCAATCAGCCCCAGCATTTT. Protein: CASRPGQVLYSNQPQHF. This chain joins TRBV27 and TRBJ1-5, with 8 bases that match TRBD1. This CDR3 region has 17 residues. Germline CDR1 is MNHEY and CDR2 is SMNVEV (reference sequence). V was clipped by 6 bases and J by 0 bases; unmatched bases: 10.

This chain joins TRBV12-3 or TRBV12-4 and TRBJ2-5, with no clear D. CDR3 length: 13 residues. The V end was cut by 1 base, the J end by 4 bases, with 7 bases between. Here the CDR3 reads CASSLGGSETQYF. In DNA form, the CDR3 reads TGTGCCAGCAGTTTAGGGGGATCAGAGACCCAGTACTTC.

The chain recombines TRBV15 with TRBJ1-1; no clear D. The V end was cut by 0 bases, the J end by 3 bases, with 11 bases between. The CDR3 length is 15 residues. Germline V lookup: CDR1 LNHNV, CDR2 YYDKDF (reference sequence). The CDR3 is CATSRDTSWDTEAFF. CDR3 nucleotides: TGTGCCACCAGCAGAGATACCAGCTGGGACACTGAAGCTTTCTTT.

This clonotype was counted ten times or more. V usage is TRBV4-1 and J usage is TRBJ2-7; tentative D call: TRBD2 (6 bases). This CDR3 comprises 15 residues. V lost 0 bases and J lost 2, with 11 bases in between. CDR1 and CDR2 (germline): MGHRA, YSYEKL. The CDR3 DNA reads as TGCGCCAGCAGCCAAGAAGGACGGAGGGCCTACGAGCAGTACTTC. Translated: CASSQEGRRAYEQYF.

CDR3 loop: CASSYSSVGSYEQYF. CDR3 nucleotides: TGTGCCAGCAGTTACTCGTCAGTGGGCTCCTACGAGCAGTACTTC. The chain combines TRBV6-6 with TRBJ2-7; D is unresolved. The germline V and J ends were trimmed by 0 bases and 0 bases, with 9 bases remaining between them. The CDR3 extends over 15 amino acids. CDR1 MNHNY and CDR2 SVGAGI come from the germline V gene (reference sequence).

The chain couples TRBV2 to TRBJ2-1; 11 nucleotides agree with TRBD2. V was pared by 4 bases and J by 8 bases, with 7 bases of the junction left unmatched. The CDR3 consists of 15 residues. Looked up from germline, CDR1 is SNHLY and CDR2 is FYNNEI. In DNA, the CDR3 is TGTGCCAGCAGTGGTAATAGCGGGAGGGGTCATGAGCAGTTCTTC. It translates to CASSGNSGRGHEQFF.

V gene TRBV28 combines with J gene TRBJ2-4; possibly TRBD2 for D (5 bases). Germline CDR1 reads MDHEN; CDR2 reads SYDVKM. The CDR3 covers 15 residues. V lost 7 bases and J 6 bases, leaving 19 bases between the germline ends. The CDR3 protein is CASTPRTARGNIQYF. The CDR3 coding sequence is TGTGCCAGCACCCCTCGTACGGCCCGGGGAAACATTCAGTACTTC.

This clonotype has only a few counts. V and J are TRBV20-1 and TRBJ2-3; D uncertain. The germline gives CDR1 DFQATT, CDR2 SNEGSKA (reference sequence). The CDR3 covers 11 residues. Between the trimmed V and J ends, which lost 6 bases and 3 bases, there was a span of 7 bases. The CDR3 sequence is CSAPWTDTQYF. The CDR3 coding sequence is TGCAGTGCCCCCTGGACAGATACGCAGTATTTT.

This clonotype was seen more than once but under ten times. V gene TRBV28 combines with J gene TRBJ2-2, with TRBD1 identical over 9 bases. V gave up 3 bases and J gave up 2 bases; unmatched junction bases: 13. The CDR3 length is 19 residues. Germline CDR1 is MDHEN and CDR2 is SYDVKM. The CDR3: CASSFSGTGIPRNTGELFF. In DNA form, the CDR3 reads TGTGCCAGCAGTTTTTCAGGGACAGGGATCCCCCGTAACACCGGGGAGCTGTTTTTT.

The chain couples TRBV7-9 to TRBJ1-1; the D gene is possibly TRBD1 (5 bases). The CDR3 contains 12 residues. V dropped 5 bases and J dropped 5 bases, with 9 bases sitting between them. CDR1 SEHNR and CDR2 FQNEAQ come from the germline V gene (reference sequence). For the CDR3, the DNA is TGTGCCAGCAGCCCAGGGCTTACTGAAGCTTTCTTT. It yields the protein CASSPGLTEAFF. The full variable domain, its missing parts supplied by reference TRBV7-9 and TRBJ1-1, is DTGVSQNPRHKITKRGQNVTFRCDPISEHNRLYWYRQTLGQGPEFLTYFQNEAQLEKSRLLSDRFSAERPKGSFSTLEIQRTEQGDSAMYLCASSPGLTEAFFGQGTRLTVV.

This clonotype was observed a handful of times. At one end the junction does not follow the germline gene, possibly because of a read error. The chain uses TRBV11-2 and TRBJ2-3, with D perhaps TRBD2 (6 bases). The CDR3 covers 19 residues. Germline assignment: CDR1 SGHAT and CDR2 FQNNGV. CDR3 nucleotides: TGTGCCAGCAGCCTAGAGGGAATCGTAACGGGAGCAATGCCAGATACGCAGTATTTT. Protein sequence: CASSLEGIVTGAMPDTQYF.

The V call is TRBV28, the J call TRBJ1-2; D is unresolved. This CDR3 is built from 12 residues. From germline, CDR1 is MDHEN and CDR2 SYDVKM. The V gene lost 3 bases and the J gene lost 7 bases, with 9 bases spanning the gap. CDR3 in DNA: TGTGCCAGCAGTTTGGGCGTATCTGGCTACACCTTC. Translating it yields CASSLGVSGYTF.